This T cell receptor beta chain was identified in a study of T cell repertoires in cytomegalovirus infection. Concerning this clonotype: Antigen: not known.

Via MiXCR, TCRdb re-called the reads, giving one row per CDR3 protein. The sample includes roughly 800,000 distinct CDR3 sequences, roughly 28% of them seen just once. The CDR3 is 16 residues long. The ends were cut back, 0 bases at V and 6 bases at J, with 15 bases in the middle. Germline assignment: CDR1 SGDLS and CDR2 YYNGEE. Material: cultured CD8+ T cells from PBMCs, obtained from culture after CMV antigen stimulation. The TCR was taken from a human donor in good health (CMV status not recorded). Some clones in this sample may be carry-over from other donors' samples. The chain carries TRBV9 and TRBJ1-4; D might be TRBD1 (6 bases). In DNA form, the CDR3 reads TGTGCCAGCAGCGTAGAGGTTGGGGCAGGGGATGAAAAACTGTTTTTT. This sequence encodes CASSVEVGAGDEKLFF.